This T cell receptor beta chain came from a study of Ad26.COV2.S vaccination and SARS-CoV-2 variants. The V end lost 2 bases, the J end lost 0 bases, and 14 bases lay between the germline ends. The germline V gene has CDR1 KGHSH and CDR2 LQKENI. The CDR3 spans 16 residues. The data were produced by immunoSEQ multiplex PCR, yet TCRdb's version contains in-frame clones alone and is incomplete. Here the sample spans roughly 420,000 clones, around 89% being singletons. Regarding treatment: about 20 received Ad26.COV2.S at low or high dose, single or two shots; five or six received placebo; per-sample allocation not given. Samples were taken on day 63 after the first vaccine or placebo injection. It was an adult aged 18-55 years in Boston who was the donor. As its vector, the vaccine had Ad26, which expressed Wuhan-strain SARS-CoV-2 spike.

The sequence was obtained from a person between 18 and 59 years old who received the Ad26.COV2.S COVID-19 vaccine or a placebo. Sequencing used peripheral blood, obtained in a trial of Ad26.COV2.S vaccine versus placebo. The V and J genes are TRBV18 and TRBJ2-7, with D perhaps given as TRBD1 or TRBD2 (5 bases each). CDR3 coding DNA: TGTGCCAGCTCACCAGCAATCCGGGACGGCTCCTACGAGCAGTACTTC. It codes for CASSPAIRDGSYEQYF.